The sequence of this TCR beta chain was determined in a study of beta chain features in type 1 diabetes. About the research overall: The patients were much like the healthy donors in age, gender and cell yields. Findings of the study overall: In all four CD4+ subsets, TCRB CDR3 length was significantly, moderately reduced in type 1 diabetes. The analysis here could not establish whether HLA type shapes TCRB rearrangement. Insertions at VDJ junctions were less frequent in type 1 diabetes patients. These patients also deleted more nucleotides at the same junctions.

The study reverse transcribed the entire isolated RNA, so it sequenced expressed TCRB transcripts. An average of approximately 3.6 million reads was obtained for naive, central memory and regulatory T cell samples. Repertoires were generated with immunoSEQ multiplex PCR, while TCRdb's copy carries only in-frame clones and drops some. This table holds some 370,000 clones, over 8.5% found once. This clone was counted between two and nine times. What it recognizes is unknown. V lost 4 bases, J lost 8 bases, and 21 bases lay in between. Germline V gene data show CDR1 as MDHEN and CDR2 as SYDVKM. The CDR3 runs to 16 residues.

Sequenced input: central memory CD4+ T cells from blood. This TCR came from a man aged 30 to 45 with type 1 diabetes. V is TRBV28 and J is TRBJ2-1; D unresolved. CDR3 sequence: CASSSPTSYSRDEQFF. CDR3 DNA sequence: TGTGCCAGCAGTTCCCCGACAAGTTACTCTAGGGATGAGCAGTTCTTC.